This is a list of T cell receptor beta chains from one sample in a study of T cell repertoires in aging, cancer and after chemotherapy. TCRdb independently ran MiXCR on the multiplex PCR reads; one entry per CDR3 protein. Of around 1,800 distinct CDR3 sequences in the sample, roughly 23% were seen once. Input material: blood. These receptors were collected from a human donor with a solid tumor. The CDR3 runs from the conserved cysteine through the conserved F or W. D genes are given only for firm matches. Not all rows give a size; the values are once, few, many and, for expanded clones, a class.

size	J	V	D	CDR3	DNA
medium-sized	TRBJ1-1	TRBV20-1	.	CSARRVNTEAFF	TGCAGTGCTAGAAGAGTGAACACTGAAGCTTTCTTT
few	TRBJ1-6	TRBV18	.	CASSPLAGGTNSPLHF	TGTGCCAGCTCACCCCTAGCGGGAGGGACGAATTCACCCCTCCACTTT
.	TRBJ1-1	TRBV6-6	.	CASSYLTGKAFF	TGTGCCAGCAGCTACCTAACGGGGAAAGCTTTCTTT
medium-sized	TRBJ2-5	TRBV12-3/TRBV12-4	.	CASSLVSYPRETQYF	TGTGCCAGCAGTTTAGTAAGCTATCCTAGAGAGACCCAGTACTTC
few	TRBJ2-5	TRBV4-3	TRBD2	CASSQDYSIAGGETQYF	TGCGCCAGCAGCCAAGATTATTCCATAGCGGGAGGGGAGACCCAGTACTTC
.	TRBJ2-4	TRBV19	.	CASSSAGYAAKNIQYF	TGTGCCAGTAGTTCTGCAGGGTATGCGGCCAAAAACATTCAGTACTTC
medium-sized	TRBJ1-1	TRBV12-3/TRBV12-4	.	CASSFETYTEAFF	TGTGCCAGCAGTTTTGAGACCTACACTGAAGCTTTCTTT
.	TRBJ1-2	TRBV28	.	CASSSDRYGYTF	TGTGCCAGCAGCAGTGACAGATATGGCTACACCTTC
medium-sized	TRBJ2-5	TRBV6-5	.	CASSPPGAETQYF	TGTGCCAGCAGTCCGCCCGGGGCCGAGACCCAGTACTTC
.	TRBJ2-2	TRBV6-5	.	CASSYSSNTGELFF	TGTGCCAGCAGTTATAGCTCGAACACCGGGGAGCTGTTTTTT
.	TRBJ2-5	TRBV5-8	.	CASSLYGGETQYF	TGTGCCAGCAGCTTGTATGGGGGAGAGACCCAGTACTTC
.	TRBJ2-5	TRBV27	.	CASSLQARQETQYF	TGTGCCAGCAGCTTGCAAGCGCGCCAAGAGACCCAGTACTTC
medium-sized	TRBJ2-5	TRBV6-5	TRBD2	CASSQRLAQLQETQYF	TGTGCCAGCAGTCAAAGACTAGCGCAATTACAAGAGACCCAGTACTTC
.	TRBJ2-7	TRBV29-1	.	CSVEGEARFPGSYEQYF	TGCAGCGTTGAAGGGGAAGCCAGATTCCCGGGCTCCTACGAGCAGTACTTC
medium-sized	TRBJ2-1	TRBV18	.	CASSPTIHYNEQFF	TGTGCCAGCTCACCAACCATTCACTACAATGAGCAGTTCTTC
.	TRBJ2-4	TRBV7-2	TRBD2	CASSSTSGQNIQYF	TGTGCCAGCAGCTCCACTAGCGGCCAAAACATTCAGTACTTC